The sequence of this T cell receptor (beta chain) was determined in a study of human CD8 memory T cell subsets. By UMI-labeled 5' RACE, the TCR beta libraries were made. TCRdb reprocessed the 5' RACE reads, with one entry per CDR3 protein and no DNA. This repertoire includes some 10,000 distinct CDR3 sequences. Measured by frequency, this clonotype is medium-sized (0.01 to 0.1%). Its antigen is unknown. Total CD8+ T cells underwent enrichment via negative magnetic separation. Findings of the study overall: Stem-like memory and precursor exhausted T cells, unlike effector memory cells, were similarly highly diverse. The chains that were sequenced in this study were only T cell receptor beta chains. The overlap between stem-like memory and precursor exhausted T cell repertoires was minimal.

CDR1 and CDR2 from the germline V gene are MDHEN and SYDVKM. This CDR3 has 14 residues. The clonotype comes from a human donor in good health. The chain is built from TRBV28 and TRBJ2-7; checking the TCRdb D call of TRBD1 is not possible without DNA. The sequencing sample was made of CD8+ T cells from PBMCs. Here the CDR3 reads CASTLQTDRYEQYF.